This T cell receptor (beta chain) was identified in a study of cytomegalovirus exposure and HLA in healthy donors. This clone was detected only a few times. Its matching antigen is unknown. Researchers ran the PCR with 60 Vbeta and 13 Jbeta primers. Only in-frame clones appear in the TCRdb table, and some are missing; sequencing was by immunoSEQ multiplex PCR. The sample includes about 120,000 clones, 8% to 10% seen only once; the top ten take 3%. Study-wide results and caveats: Confirmation in vitro established that three CMV-associated chains were specific for CMV antigens. Another analysis was done later, and it associated 17,000 or so TCR beta sequences with HLA alleles at 0.05 false discovery rate. The authors reported that TCR beta sequences could predict HLA-A and HLA-B alleles. These predictions were accurate for most subjects in the first cohort. An analysis was carried out at a later point. It showed that HLA-associated TCR beta chains were more clonally expanded than equally common non-associated chains.

The V end lost 5 bases, the J end lost 6 bases, and 10 bases lay between the germline ends. CDR1 and CDR2 from the germline V gene are MNHEY and SMNVEV (reference sequence). CDR3 length: 12 amino acids. Sequencing was performed on PBMCs. V and J are TRBV27 and TRBJ1-1, with D perhaps matching TRBD1 (5 bases). The sequence derives from a man in his thirties or forties in good health and CMV-seronegative. The CDR3 nucleotides read TGTGCCAGCAGTGACCCGGGGGCTGAAGCTTTCTTT. Its protein product is CASSDPGAEAFF.